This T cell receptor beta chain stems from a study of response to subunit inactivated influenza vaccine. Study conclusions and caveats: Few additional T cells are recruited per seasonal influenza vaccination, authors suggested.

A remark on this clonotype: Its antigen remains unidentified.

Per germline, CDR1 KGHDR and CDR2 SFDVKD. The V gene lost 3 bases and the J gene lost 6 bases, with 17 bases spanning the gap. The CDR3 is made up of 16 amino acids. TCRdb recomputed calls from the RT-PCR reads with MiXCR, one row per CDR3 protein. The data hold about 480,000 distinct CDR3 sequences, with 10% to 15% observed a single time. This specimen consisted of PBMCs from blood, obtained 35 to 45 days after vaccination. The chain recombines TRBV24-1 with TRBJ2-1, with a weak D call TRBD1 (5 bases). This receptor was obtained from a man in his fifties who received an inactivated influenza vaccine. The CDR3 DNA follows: TGTGCCACCAGTGATGCCCAGGGTCCGGTCCCCAATGAGCAGTTCTTC. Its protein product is CATSDAQGPVPNEQFF.